Below, one T cell receptor beta chain is given with its context. Its target is unknown. This PCR relied on a set of 60 Vbeta primers and 13 Jbeta primers. Sequencing used immunoSEQ multiplex PCR; TCRdb keeps in-frame clones, though not all of them. This sample has about 160,000 clones; around three quarters occur once, and the top ten carry 2% to 2.5%. These data belong to a study of cytomegalovirus exposure and HLA in healthy donors. About the study: Previous work identified roughly 120 million unique TCR beta sequences from roughly 180 million T cells. The study's findings and limits: A later analysis reportedly identified an Asian-associated ancestry cluster as carrying fewer N-insertions than the 666-donor mean. Several top significant clusters appeared, in a later analysis, to be linked to common viral pathogens.

Among the donors, all were healthy bone marrow donors. The CDR3 is 15 amino acids. The V gene lost 4 bases and the J gene lost 4 bases, with 17 bases spanning the gap. Germline V gives CDR1 SGHNT, CDR2 YYREEE (reference sequence). Material for sequencing was PBMCs. J is TRBJ2-5 and V is TRBV5-4; D may be TRBD1 (7 bases). This clonotype originated in a middle-aged man in good health and CMV-seronegative. For the CDR3, the DNA is TGTGCCAGCAGCCCCCGCAGGGGGGCCGGAGAGACCCAGTACTTC. Its protein product is CASSPRRGAGETQYF.